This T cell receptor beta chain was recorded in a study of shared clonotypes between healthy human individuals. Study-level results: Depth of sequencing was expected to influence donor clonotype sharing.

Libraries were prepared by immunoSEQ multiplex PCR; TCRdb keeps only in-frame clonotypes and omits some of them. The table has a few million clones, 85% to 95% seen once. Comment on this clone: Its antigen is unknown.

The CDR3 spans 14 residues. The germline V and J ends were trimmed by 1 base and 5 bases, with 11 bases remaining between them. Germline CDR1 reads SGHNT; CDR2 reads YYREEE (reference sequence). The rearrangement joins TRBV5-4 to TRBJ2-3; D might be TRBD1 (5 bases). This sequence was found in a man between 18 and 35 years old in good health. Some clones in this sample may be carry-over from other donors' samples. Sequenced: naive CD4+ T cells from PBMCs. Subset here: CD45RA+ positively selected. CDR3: CASSLRQGGDTQYF. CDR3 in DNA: TGTGCCAGCAGCTTGAGGCAGGGTGGAGATACGCAGTATTTT. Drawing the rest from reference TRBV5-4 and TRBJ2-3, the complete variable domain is ETGVTQSPTHLIKTRGQQVTLRCSSQSGHNTVSWYQQALGQGPQFIFQYYREEENGRGNFPPRFSGLQFPNYSSELNVNALELDDSALYLCASSLRQGGDTQYFGPGTRLTVL.